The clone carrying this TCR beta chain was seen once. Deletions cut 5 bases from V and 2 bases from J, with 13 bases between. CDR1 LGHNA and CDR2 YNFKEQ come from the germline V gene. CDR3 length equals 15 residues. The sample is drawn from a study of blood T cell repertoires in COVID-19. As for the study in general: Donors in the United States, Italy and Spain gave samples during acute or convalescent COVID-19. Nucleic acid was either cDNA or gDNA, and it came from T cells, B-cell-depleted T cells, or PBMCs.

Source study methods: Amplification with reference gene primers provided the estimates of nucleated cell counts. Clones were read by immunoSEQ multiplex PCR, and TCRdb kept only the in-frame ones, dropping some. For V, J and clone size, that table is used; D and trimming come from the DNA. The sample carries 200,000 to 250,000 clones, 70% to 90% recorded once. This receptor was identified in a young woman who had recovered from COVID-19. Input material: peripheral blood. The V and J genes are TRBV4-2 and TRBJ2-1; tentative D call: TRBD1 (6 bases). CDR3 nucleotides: TGTGCCAGCAGCTCTCCCCGGACAGCCTACAATGAGCAGTTCTTC. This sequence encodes CASSSPRTAYNEQFF.